Listed below are T cell receptor beta chains from one sample, sequenced in a study of regulatory T cells in long-lasting Graves disease. TCRdb called the multiplex PCR reads again in MiXCR, with one record for every CDR3 protein. The sample includes 400,000 to 500,000 distinct CDR3 sequences, about 15% of them seen just once. In addition, the sample was reused for a study of T cells in Graves' hyperthyroidism and ophthalmopathy.

The material sequenced was peripheral blood mononuclear cells (PBMCs), taken at new diagnosis, from a patient treated with antithyroid drugs. Every receptor here comes from a woman in her thirties with Graves disease. Each CDR3 is given with its conserved first and last residue. Each record gives: V gene, clone size, CDR3 length, D gene, J gene, CDR3 DNA, CDR3 protein. The D gene is left open where the match is weak. A row's size may be missing; if present it is once, few, many or a size class.

>TRBV27|few|13|.|TRBJ2-5
TGTGCCAGCGCCGGGGTAGCCAAAGAGACCCAGTACTTC
CASAGVAKETQYF
>TRBV20-1|many|16|TRBD2|TRBJ2-1
TGCAGTGCTAGTGGGGAGGGACTAGCGATCTACAATGAGCAGTTCTTC
CSASGEGLAIYNEQFF
>TRBV19|few|15|.|TRBJ2-5
TGTGCCAGTAGTGGAATCCGGGAAGGACAAGAGACCCAGTACTTC
CASSGIREGQETQYF
>TRBV18|many|13|.|TRBJ1-5
TGTGCCAGCAGCGAGGACGGGAATCAGCCCCAGCATTTT
CASSEDGNQPQHF
>TRBV5-5|many|18|TRBD2|TRBJ2-1
TGTGCCAGCAGCTTGGACTCCGAGGCTAGCGGATTTTACAATGAGCAGTTCTTC
CASSLDSEASGFYNEQFF
>TRBV7-2|.|17|TRBD2|TRBJ2-1
TGTGCCAGCAGCCTCGCCCCGAGCGGGAGTATCTACAATGAGCAGTTCTTC
CASSLAPSGSIYNEQFF
>TRBV30|many|12|TRBD2|TRBJ2-1
TGTGCCTGGAGGACTAGCCGGAATGAGCAGTTCTTC
CAWRTSRNEQFF
>TRBV4-3|few|16|TRBD2|TRBJ2-1
TGCGCCAGCAGCCAAGTTGGGACTAGCGGATACAATGAGCAGTTCTTC
CASSQVGTSGYNEQFF
>TRBV12-3/TRBV12-4|.|12|.|TRBJ2-6
TGTGCCAGCAGCCAAGGGGCCAACGTCCTGACTTTC
CASSQGANVLTF
>TRBV7-2|many|12|.|TRBJ2-7
TGTGCCAGCAGCTACCGACAATCTGGGCAGTACTTC
CASSYRQSGQYF
>TRBV5-1|many|15|TRBD1|TRBJ1-2
TGCGCCAGCAGCTTGGAGGCAGGGGGCGACTATGGCTACACCTTC
CASSLEAGGDYGYTF
>TRBV10-1|.|14|TRBD1|TRBJ2-7
TGCGCCAGCGTAGACAGGGGAAATAACTACGAGCAGTACTTC
CASVDRGNNYEQYF
>TRBV14|few|13|.|TRBJ2-5
TGTGCCAGCAGCCGACTGTTCCCCGAGACCCAGTACTTC
CASSRLFPETQYF
>TRBV20-1|few|11|.|TRBJ2-1
TGCAGTGCGGTGACCAACAATGAGCAGTTCTTC
CSAVTNNEQFF
>TRBV15|.|15|TRBD1|TRBJ1-1
TGTGCCACCAGCACCCTCATAAACAGGGGCACTGAAGCTTTCTTT
CATSTLINRGTEAFF
>TRBV20-1|many|14|.|TRBJ1-1
TGCAGTGCCTACTCACCAGGGGTGAACACTGAAGCTTTCTTT
CSAYSPGVNTEAFF
>TRBV6-5|many|16|TRBD2|TRBJ2-7
TGTGCCAGCAGTTACGATGGGTTCAGCGGGGCCTACGAGCAGTACTTC
CASSYDGFSGAYEQYF